These T cell receptor beta chains were read from a single sample in a study of cytomegalovirus exposure and HLA in healthy donors. Measured with immunoSEQ multiplex PCR; TCRdb has only the in-frame clones, and not every one. Found here are 150,000 or so clones, roughly 85% of them singletons; the top ten hold approximately 1.6%. Sequencing input: PBMCs. The receptors come from a male donor in good health and CMV-seronegative. CDR3s include the opening cysteine and the closing phenylalanine or tryptophan. Each record gives: CDR3 protein, CDR3 DNA, CDR3 length, J gene, clone size, V gene, D gene. The D gene is left open where the match is weak. Size is omitted from some rows. Given values are once, few, many or a class for expanded clones.

CASSPRQGRTEAFF,TGTGCCAGCAGCCCACGACAGGGGAGAACTGAAGCTTTCTTT,14,TRBJ1-1,few,TRBV7-2,TRBD1
CASSESMTSGELFF,TGCGCCAGCAGTGAGTCAATGACTAGCGGGGAGCTGTTTTTT,14,TRBJ2-2,.,TRBV10-1,.
CASSRGPGANVLTF,TGTGCCAGCAGTAGGGGTCCTGGGGCCAACGTCCTGACTTTC,14,TRBJ2-6,.,TRBV6-5,.
CASSSGNSGNTIYF,TGTGCCAGCTCATCAGGGAACTCTGGAAACACCATATATTTT,14,TRBJ1-3,few,TRBV18,.
CASSLSGGGEKLFF,TGTGCCAGCAGTTTAAGTGGAGGAGGGGAAAAACTGTTTTTT,14,TRBJ1-4,.,TRBV28,.
CASRSRDIYSYEQYF,TGTGCCAGCAGATCCAGGGACATCTATTCCTACGAGCAGTACTTC,15,TRBJ2-7,.,TRBV25-1,.
CASSQDGQGSSYNEQFF,TGCGCCAGCAGCCAAGATGGACAGGGAAGCTCCTACAATGAGCAGTTCTTC,17,TRBJ2-1,.,TRBV4-1,TRBD1
CASSQGLAGTDTQYF,TGTGCCAGCAGCCAGGGACTAGCGGGGACAGATACGCAGTATTTT,15,TRBJ2-3,.,TRBV11-2,TRBD2
CASSLAQGGEQYF,TGTGCCAGCAGTTTAGCACAGGGCGGCGAGCAGTACTTC,13,TRBJ2-7,.,TRBV27,.
CASSFGRNTEAFF,TGTGCCAGCAGCTTCGGGAGGAACACTGAAGCTTTCTTT,13,TRBJ1-1,.,TRBV7-3,.
CASSPVAGAGGELFF,TGTGCCAGCAGCCCCGTGGCGGGGGCGGGCGGGGAGCTGTTTTTT,15,TRBJ2-2,once,TRBV7-9,.
CASGGWDEQFF,TGTGCCAGCGGGGGGTGGGATGAGCAGTTCTTC,11,TRBJ2-1,.,TRBV21-1,.
CASSTGTAGSNEQFF,TGTGCCAGTAGTACGGGGACAGCCGGGTCGAATGAGCAGTTCTTC,15,TRBJ2-1,.,TRBV19,TRBD1
CASSLNLANYNEQFF,TGTGCCAGCAGCCTTAATCTGGCCAACTACAATGAGCAGTTCTTC,15,TRBJ2-1,.,TRBV7-3,.
CAWTGAGGQFF,TGTGCCTGGACCGGAGCTGGAGGCCAGTTCTTC,11,TRBJ2-1,.,TRBV30,.
CASRSGGKGRANYGYTF,TGTGCCAGTAGATCAGGGGGGAAGGGACGAGCTAACTATGGCTACACCTTC,17,TRBJ1-2,few,TRBV19,TRBD1
CASSSPAGASLSGANVLTF,TGTGCCAGCAGTTCCCCCGCGGGGGCGAGCCTCTCTGGGGCCAACGTCCTGACTTTC,19,TRBJ2-6,few,TRBV28,.
CASSGPGGSEQYF,TGCGCCAGCAGCGGCCCGGGGGGCTCCGAGCAGTACTTC,13,TRBJ2-7,.,TRBV5-1,.
CASNRGGVTYEQYF,TGTGCCAGCAATCGTGGCGGGGTAACCTACGAGCAGTACTTC,14,TRBJ2-7,few,TRBV7-2,.
CASSQTVVGLASTGELFF,TGTGCCAGCAGCCAAACGGTGGTAGGACTAGCGAGTACCGGGGAGCTGTTTTTT,18,TRBJ2-2,.,TRBV14,TRBD2
CASSPRTGDNTEAFF,TGTGCCAGCAGTCCTCGGACAGGCGATAACACTGAAGCTTTCTTT,15,TRBJ1-1,.,TRBV2,TRBD1
CASSDRRGRTNEKLFF,TGTGCCAGCAGTGATAGAAGGGGAAGAACTAATGAAAAACTGTTTTTT,16,TRBJ1-4,.,TRBV2,.
CASSQVRLAGGPGEQFF,TGTGCCAGCAGCCAAGTGCGGCTAGCGGGAGGGCCTGGTGAGCAGTTCTTC,17,TRBJ2-1,.,TRBV14,TRBD2
CASSAHPQGASSTTNEKLFF,TGTGCCAGTAGTGCGCATCCTCAGGGGGCGAGTAGCACAACTAATGAAAAACTGTTTTTT,20,TRBJ1-4,.,TRBV19,TRBD1
CASSGGGDGSEQYF,TGTGCCAGCAGCGGGGGGGGAGACGGGTCCGAGCAGTACTTC,14,TRBJ2-7,.,TRBV9,TRBD2
CASSQAAGGLLETQYF,TGTGCCAGCAGCCAAGCAGCGGGGGGGCTGTTAGAGACCCAGTACTTC,16,TRBJ2-5,few,TRBV4-2,TRBD2
CASSLAGTYSYEQYF,TGTGCCAGCAGCTTAGCCGGGACTTACTCCTACGAGCAGTACTTC,15,TRBJ2-7,.,TRBV7-2,.
CSVRQVADTQYF,TGCAGCGTTAGACAGGTTGCAGATACGCAGTATTTT,12,TRBJ2-3,few,TRBV29-1,.
CAVRGTGPYEQYF,TGTGCCGTCAGGGGGACAGGTCCTTACGAGCAGTACTTC,13,TRBJ2-7,.,TRBV19,TRBD1
CAWRLPGQGWSPLHF,TGTGCCTGGAGGCTTCCGGGACAGGGTTGGTCACCCCTCCACTTT,15,TRBJ1-6,.,TRBV30,TRBD1
CASSIRSGANTGELFF,TGTGCCAGTAGTATAAGGTCAGGTGCGAACACCGGGGAGCTGTTTTTT,16,TRBJ2-2,.,TRBV19,.
CASSQVTTNEKLFF,TGCGCCAGCAGCCAAGTCACAACTAATGAAAAACTGTTTTTT,14,TRBJ1-4,.,TRBV4-1,.
CASSPGTGGNGYTF,TGTGCCAGCTCGCCCGGGACAGGGGGAAATGGCTACACCTTC,14,TRBJ1-2,.,TRBV18,TRBD1
CASRTAPPSEKLFF,TGTGCCAGCAGAACCGCCCCCCCTAGTGAAAAACTGTTTTTT,14,TRBJ1-4,.,TRBV6-5,.
CASSSPSVNTEAFF,TGTGCCAGCAGTTCCCCCTCAGTGAACACTGAAGCTTTCTTT,14,TRBJ1-1,.,TRBV6-5,.
CASSARGGETQYF,TGTGCCAGCTCAGCCAGGGGTGGAGAGACCCAGTACTTC,13,TRBJ2-5,.,TRBV18,.
CASSLGANYGYTF,TGTGCCAGCAGCTTAGGAGCTAACTATGGCTACACCTTC,13,TRBJ1-2,.,TRBV5-4,.
CATSYGGGSNQPQHF,TGTGCCACATCCTATGGGGGAGGCAGCAATCAGCCCCAGCATTTT,15,TRBJ1-5,.,TRBV5-6,.
CASRMTANYGYTF,TGTGCCAGCAGGATGACAGCTAACTATGGCTACACCTTC,13,TRBJ1-2,.,TRBV11-2,.
CASSPSVQVNTEAFF,TGTGCCAGCTCCCCTTCTGTCCAGGTGAACACTGAAGCTTTCTTT,15,TRBJ1-1,.,TRBV18,.
CASMGLDRNTGELFF,TGTGCCAGCATGGGTTTGGACAGGAACACCGGGGAGCTGTTTTTT,15,TRBJ2-2,.,TRBV6-1,.
CASSSGGSYNEQFF,TGTGCCAGCAGTAGCGGGGGTTCCTACAATGAGCAGTTCTTC,14,TRBJ2-1,.,TRBV9,TRBD2
CASSPQGAGEQFF,TGTGCCAGCAGTCCTCAGGGGGCAGGTGAGCAGTTCTTC,13,TRBJ2-1,.,TRBV6-1,TRBD1
CAARGQTGNTIYF,TGTGCCGCCAGGGGGCAAACTGGAAACACCATATATTTT,13,TRBJ1-3,.,TRBV10-3,TRBD1
CASSPDRNNSPPHF,TGCGCCAGCAGCCCGGACAGAAATAATTCACCCCCCCACTTT,14,TRBJ1-6,.,TRBV5-1,.
CASSLVGSSYEQYF,TGTGCCAGCAGCTTGGTCGGGAGCTCCTACGAGCAGTACTTC,14,TRBJ2-7,.,TRBV5-6,.
CASSTGTGETQYF,TGTGCCAGCAGTACCGGGACAGGAGAGACCCAGTACTTC,13,TRBJ2-5,.,TRBV5-6,TRBD1
CASSLDRAAGYTF,TGTGCCAGCAGCCTAGACAGGGCTGCTGGCTACACCTTC,13,TRBJ1-2,.,TRBV7-9,TRBD1
CASSLRGGYFVDDEQFF,TGCGCCAGCAGCCTGAGGGGGGGGTATTTTGTGGACGATGAGCAGTTCTTC,17,TRBJ2-1,.,TRBV5-1,.